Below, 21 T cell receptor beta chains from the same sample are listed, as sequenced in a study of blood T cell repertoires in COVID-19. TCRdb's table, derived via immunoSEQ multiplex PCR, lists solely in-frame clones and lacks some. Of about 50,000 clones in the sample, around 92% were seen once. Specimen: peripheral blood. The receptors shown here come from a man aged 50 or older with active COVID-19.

The chain's CDR3 is CASRGGNTEAFF. The CDR3 region has the DNA TGCGCCAGCAGAGGGGGGAACACTGAAGCTTTCTTT. This rearrangement joins TRBV5-1 to TRBJ1-1, with D tentatively TRBD1 (6 bases). Germline V gene data show CDR1 as SGHRS and CDR2 as YFSETQ. Trimming took 5 bases from V and 1 from J, leaving 6 bases between them. The CDR3 contains 12 residues.

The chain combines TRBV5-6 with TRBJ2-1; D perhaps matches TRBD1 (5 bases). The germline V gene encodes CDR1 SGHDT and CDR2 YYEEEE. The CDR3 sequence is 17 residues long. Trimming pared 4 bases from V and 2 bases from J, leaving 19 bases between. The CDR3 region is CASSPSRQPTPYNEQFF. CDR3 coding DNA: TGTGCCAGCAGCCCCTCGCGACAGCCTACCCCCTACAATGAGCAGTTCTTC.

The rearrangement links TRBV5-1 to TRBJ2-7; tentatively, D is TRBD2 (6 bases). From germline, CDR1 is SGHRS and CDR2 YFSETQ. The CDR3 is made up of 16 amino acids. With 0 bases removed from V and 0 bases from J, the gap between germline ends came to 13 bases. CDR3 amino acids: CASSLGGDPSSYEQYF. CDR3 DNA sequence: TGCGCCAGCAGCTTGGGCGGGGACCCTAGCTCCTACGAGCAGTACTTC.

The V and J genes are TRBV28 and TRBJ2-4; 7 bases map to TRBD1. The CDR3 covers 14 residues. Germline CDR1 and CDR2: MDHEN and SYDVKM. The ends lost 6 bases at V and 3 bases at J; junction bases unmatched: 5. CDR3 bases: TGTGCCAGCAGAGCTACAGGGGTCAAAAACATTCAGTACTTC. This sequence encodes CASRATGVKNIQYF.

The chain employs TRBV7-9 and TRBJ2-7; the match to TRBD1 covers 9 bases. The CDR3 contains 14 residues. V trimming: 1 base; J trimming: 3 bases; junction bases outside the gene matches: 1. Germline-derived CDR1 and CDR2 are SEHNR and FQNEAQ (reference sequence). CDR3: CASSLGQGDYEQYF. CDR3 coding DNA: TGTGCCAGCAGCTTAGGACAGGGGGACTACGAGCAGTACTTC.

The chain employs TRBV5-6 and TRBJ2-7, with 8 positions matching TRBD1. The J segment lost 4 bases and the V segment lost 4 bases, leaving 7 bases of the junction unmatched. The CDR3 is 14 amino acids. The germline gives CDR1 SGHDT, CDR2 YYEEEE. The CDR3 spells CASSETGEVYEQYF. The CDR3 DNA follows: TGTGCCAGCAGCGAGACAGGGGAGGTATACGAGCAGTACTTC.

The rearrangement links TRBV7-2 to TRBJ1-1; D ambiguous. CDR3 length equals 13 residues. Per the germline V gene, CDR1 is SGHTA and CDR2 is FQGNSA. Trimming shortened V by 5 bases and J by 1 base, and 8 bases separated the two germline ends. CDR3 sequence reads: CASSGNTNTEAFF. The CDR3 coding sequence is TGTGCCAGCAGCGGCAATACGAACACTGAAGCTTTCTTT.

CDR3 region: CASAWGAGANVLTF. The CDR3 DNA follows: TGTGCCAGCGCGTGGGGGGCTGGGGCCAACGTCCTGACTTTC. This chain connects TRBV28 to TRBJ2-6; D possibly corresponds to TRBD2 (6 bases). This CDR3 spans 14 amino acids. V lost 8 bases and J lost 2, with 10 bases in between. Germline V gives CDR1 MDHEN, CDR2 SYDVKM.

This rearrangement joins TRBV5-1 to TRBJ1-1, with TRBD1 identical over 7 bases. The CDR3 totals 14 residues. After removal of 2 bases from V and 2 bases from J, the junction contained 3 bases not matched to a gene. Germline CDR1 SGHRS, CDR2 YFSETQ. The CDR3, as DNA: TGCGCCAGCAGCTTAGGGACAGCAAACACTGAAGCTTTCTTT. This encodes CASSLGTANTEAFF.

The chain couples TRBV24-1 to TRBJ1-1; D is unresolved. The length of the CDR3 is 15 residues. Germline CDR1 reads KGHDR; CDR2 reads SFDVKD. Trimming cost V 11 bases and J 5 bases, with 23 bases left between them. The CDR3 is CASFEVSSIATEAFF. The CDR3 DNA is TGTGCCAGTTTCGAGGTTTCAAGTATTGCTACTGAAGCTTTCTTT.

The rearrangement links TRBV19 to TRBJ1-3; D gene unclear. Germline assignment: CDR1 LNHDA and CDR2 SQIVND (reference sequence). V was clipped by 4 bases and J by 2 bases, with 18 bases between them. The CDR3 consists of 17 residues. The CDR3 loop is CASSRRNAETTGNTIYF. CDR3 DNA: TGTGCCAGTAGTAGGAGGAATGCCGAAACTACTGGAAACACCATATATTTT.

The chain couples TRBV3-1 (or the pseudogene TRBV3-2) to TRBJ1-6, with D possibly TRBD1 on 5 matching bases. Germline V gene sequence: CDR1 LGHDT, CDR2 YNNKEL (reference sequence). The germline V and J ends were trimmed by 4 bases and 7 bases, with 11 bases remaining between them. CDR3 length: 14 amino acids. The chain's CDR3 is CASSPGGFNSPLHF. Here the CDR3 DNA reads TGTGCCAGCAGCCCCGGGGGATTCAATTCACCCCTCCACTTT.

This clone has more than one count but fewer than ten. DNA for the CDR3: TGCGCCAGCGCTAGAACCGGGACAGACTATGGCTACACCTTC. Amino acids: CASARTGTDYGYTF. The chain has TRBV5-1 and TRBJ1-2; TRBD1 aligns across 7 bases. V trimming: 7 bases; J trimming: 3 bases; junction bases outside the gene matches: 9. Germline CDR1 SGHRS, CDR2 YFSETQ. The CDR3 is 14 residues long. Full variable domain (outside the CDR3, taken from reference TRBV5-1 and TRBJ1-2): KAGVTQTPRYLIKTRGQQVTLSCSPISGHRSVSWYQQTPGQGLQFLFEYFSETQRNKGNFPGRFSGRQFSNSRSEMNVSTLELGDSALYLCASARTGTDYGYTFGSGTRLTVV.

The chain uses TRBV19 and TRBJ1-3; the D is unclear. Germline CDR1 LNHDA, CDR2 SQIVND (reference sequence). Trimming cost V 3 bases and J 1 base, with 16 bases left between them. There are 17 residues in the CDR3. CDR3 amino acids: CASSMYTTEMSGNTIYF. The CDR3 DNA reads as TGTGCCAGTAGTATGTATACTACGGAGATGTCTGGAAACACCATATATTTT.

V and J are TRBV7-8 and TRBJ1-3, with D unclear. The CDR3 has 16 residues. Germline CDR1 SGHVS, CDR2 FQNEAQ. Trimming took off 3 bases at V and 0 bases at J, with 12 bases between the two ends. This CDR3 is CASSLRVPSSGNTIYF. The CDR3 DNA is TGTGCCAGCAGCTTGAGGGTTCCCAGCTCTGGAAACACCATATATTTT.

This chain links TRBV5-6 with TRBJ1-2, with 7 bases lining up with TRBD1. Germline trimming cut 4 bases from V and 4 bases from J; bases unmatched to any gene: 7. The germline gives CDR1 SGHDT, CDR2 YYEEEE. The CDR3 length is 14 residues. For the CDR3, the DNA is TGTGCCAGCAGCAGGGACAGAGGAGTCTATGGCTACACCTTC. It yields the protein CASSRDRGVYGYTF.

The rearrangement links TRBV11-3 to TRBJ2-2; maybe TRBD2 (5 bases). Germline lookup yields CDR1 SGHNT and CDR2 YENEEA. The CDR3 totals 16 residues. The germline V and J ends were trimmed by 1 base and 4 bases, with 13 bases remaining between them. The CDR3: CASSLGSRGPTGELFF. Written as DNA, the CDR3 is TGTGCCAGCAGCTTAGGATCGAGAGGGCCCACCGGGGAGCTGTTTTTT.

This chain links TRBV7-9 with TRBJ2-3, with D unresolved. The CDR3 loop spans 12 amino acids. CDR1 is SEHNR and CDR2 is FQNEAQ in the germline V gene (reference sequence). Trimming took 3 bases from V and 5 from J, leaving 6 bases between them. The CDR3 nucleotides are TGTGCCAGCAGCTTCTTAGAAGATACGCAGTATTTT. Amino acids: CASSFLEDTQYF. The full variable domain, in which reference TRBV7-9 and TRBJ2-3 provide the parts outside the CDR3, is DTGVSQNPRHKITKRGQNVTFRCDPISEHNRLYWYRQTLGQGPEFLTYFQNEAQLEKSRLLSDRFSAERPKGSFSTLEIQRTEQGDSAMYLCASSFLEDTQYFGPGTRLTVL.

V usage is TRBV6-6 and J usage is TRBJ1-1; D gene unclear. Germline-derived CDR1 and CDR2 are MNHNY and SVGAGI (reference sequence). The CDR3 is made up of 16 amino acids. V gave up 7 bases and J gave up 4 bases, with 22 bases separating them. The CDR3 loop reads CASIGPREGSGTEAFF. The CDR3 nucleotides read TGTGCCAGCATAGGCCCACGTGAGGGATCTGGCACTGAAGCTTTCTTT.

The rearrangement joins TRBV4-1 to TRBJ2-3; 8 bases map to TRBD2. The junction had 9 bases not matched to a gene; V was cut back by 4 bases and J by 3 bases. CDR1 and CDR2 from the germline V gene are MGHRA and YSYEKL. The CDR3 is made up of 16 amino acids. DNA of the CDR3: TGCGCCAGCAGCCCAGGCCCCGAGCGGGAGACAGATACGCAGTATTTT. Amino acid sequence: CASSPGPERETDTQYF.

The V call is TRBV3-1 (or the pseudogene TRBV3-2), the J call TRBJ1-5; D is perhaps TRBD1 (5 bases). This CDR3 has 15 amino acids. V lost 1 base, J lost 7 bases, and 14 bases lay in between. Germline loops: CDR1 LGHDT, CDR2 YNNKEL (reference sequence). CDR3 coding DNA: TGTGCCAGCAGCCAAGGTCTTGGGGGGGGGCAGCCCCAGCATTTT. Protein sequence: CASSQGLGGGQPQHF.